This TCR beta chain originates from a study of Ad26.COV2.S vaccination and SARS-CoV-2 variants. The study's findings and limits: Placebo recipients had lower spike-specific TCR breadth than vaccine recipients.

The treatment: roughly 18 received Ad26.COV2.S at low or high dose, single or two shots; 5 received placebo; per-sample allocation not given. Repertoires come from day 63 after the first vaccine or placebo injection. A remark on this clone: Antigen specificity is unknown.

The method was immunoSEQ multiplex PCR; TCRdb's version includes in-frame clones alone and lacks a portion of them. The table records 350,000 to 450,000 clones, 80% to 90% of them present only once. The V and J ends lost 2 bases and 2 bases respectively, with 4 bases between them. The germline CDR1 and CDR2 sequences are SEHNR and FQNEAQ (reference sequence). This CDR3 has 13 residues. The material was peripheral blood, obtained in a trial of Ad26.COV2.S vaccine versus placebo. The chain employs TRBV7-9 and TRBJ2-1, with D hard to call. The receptor comes from a person aged 18-65 years who received the Ad26.COV2.S COVID-19 vaccine or a placebo. CDR3 in amino acids: CASSLLAYNEQFF. The CDR3 DNA follows: TGTGCCAGCAGCTTATTGGCCTACAATGAGCAGTTCTTC.